The source of this T cell receptor beta chain is a study of identical twins. Overall study results and limits: Invariant MAIT and iNKT cells are populations that could partly confound zero-insertion analyses. Fewer insertions were carried by abundant cord blood beta clonotypes, but none was seen in memory repertoires.

To note about this clonotype: Its matching antigen is unknown.

Donors uniformly comprised healthy Caucasians. TCRdb passed the 5' RACE reads through MiXCR, listing each CDR3 protein once. This sample has some 590,000 distinct CDR3 sequences; just under 10% occur once, and the top ten carry 3%. The data also belong to a second study, concerning yellow fever vaccine responses in identical twins.

This receptor was identified in a woman between 18 and 29 years old in good health. The material sequenced was PBMCs.

The CDR3 DNA follows: TGTGCCAGCAGTAGCGGTGCGGGGGCGGCAGATACGCAGTATTTT. Translated: CASSSGAGAADTQYF. The J gene is TRBJ2-3, the V gene TRBV9, with D possibly TRBD2 on 7 matching bases. This CDR3 contains 15 residues. V was pared by 5 bases and J by 4 bases, with 17 bases between. CDR1 is SGDLS, CDR2 YYNGEE, per germline.